This T cell receptor (beta chain) comes out of a study of T cells after yellow fever vaccination. This clonotype came up many times. Trimming shortened V by 7 bases and J by 4 bases, and 17 bases separated the two germline ends. This CDR3 is 14 amino acids long. Germline CDR1 is MNHEY and CDR2 is SVGEGT. The 5'RACE template-switching step produced TCR cDNA and added a universal primer site and UMIs. TCRdb reprocessed the 5' RACE reads with MiXCR, giving one entry per CDR3 protein. The sample holds roughly 260,000 distinct CDR3 sequences, approximately 12% seen once. The receptor was isolated from a man younger than 45 who received the YFV17D yellow fever vaccine. This chain connects TRBV6-2 or TRBV6-3 to TRBJ2-7; D gene uncertain. Source: CD4+ T cells sorted from PBMCs, taken 45 days after the yellow fever booster vaccination. The CDR3 DNA is TGTGCCAGCACCCGGCGGTACGACTTTTACGAGCAGTACTTC. Protein sequence: CASTRRYDFYEQYF.